These 14 T cell receptor beta chains originate from one sample sequenced in a study of cytomegalovirus exposure and HLA in healthy donors. Primers included in the PCR were 60 Vbeta and 13 Jbeta primers. Clones were read by immunoSEQ multiplex PCR, and TCRdb kept only the in-frame ones, dropping some. The table includes over 120,000 clones, more than 9.5% detected once. The sample taken for sequencing was PBMCs. These receptors originate from a man aged 50 to 59 in good health and CMV-seronegative.

The chain joins TRBV28 to TRBJ2-5; D call uncertain. V gave up 7 bases and J gave up 5 bases, with 14 bases separating them. Germline V CDR1 and CDR2: MDHEN, SYDVKM. This CDR3 contains 13 residues. CDR3 loop: CASNLPQVETQYF. The DNA for the CDR3 is TGTGCCAGCAATTTGCCCCAGGTGGAGACCCAGTACTTC.

This clone has only a few counts. This rearrangement joins TRBV5-1 to TRBJ2-6; TRBD2 agrees at 7 bases. The germline CDR1 and CDR2 sequences are SGHRS and YFSETQ. This CDR3 contains 17 residues. V lost 7 bases to trimming and J lost 1 base; unmatched junction nucleotides: 11. CDR3 residues: CASEYGGGASGANVLTF. In DNA, the CDR3 is TGCGCCAGCGAGTACGGGGGAGGGGCGTCTGGGGCCAACGTCCTGACTTTC.

The table lists this clone with a few counts. The CDR3 loop is CASSQGDSAKLFF. The CDR3 DNA reads as TGTGCCAGCAGTCAGGGGGACTCTGCTAAACTGTTTTTT. V is TRBV6-5 and J is TRBJ1-4, with 7 positions matching TRBD1. V lost 5 bases, J lost 11 bases, and 8 bases stayed unmatched. From germline, CDR1 is MNHEY and CDR2 SVGAGI. There are 13 residues in the CDR3.

This clone was counted only a few times. The gene calls are TRBV5-4 and TRBJ2-5; 13 bases are shared with TRBD2. V dropped 4 bases and J dropped 2; count of bases not matched to a gene: 2. The V gene's germline CDR1 is SGHNT and CDR2 YYREEE (reference sequence). The CDR3 contains 15 residues. The CDR3 region has the DNA TGTGCCAGCAGCCCGGGACTAGCGGGACAAGAGACCCAGTACTTC. The encoded protein is CASSPGLAGQETQYF.

The genes are TRBV5-4 and TRBJ2-1; maybe TRBD1 (5 bases). This CDR3 has 13 residues. The V end was cut by 4 bases, the J end by 9 bases, with 14 bases between. CDR1 SGHNT and CDR2 YYREEE come from the germline V gene (reference sequence). CDR3 DNA: TGTGCCAGCAGCCCCGACAGTGAAGGTGAGCAGTTCTTC. Its protein product is CASSPDSEGEQFF. Together with reference TRBV5-4 and TRBJ2-1, the CDR3 gives the full variable domain: ETGVTQSPTHLIKTRGQQVTLRCSSQSGHNTVSWYQQALGQGPQFIFQYYREEENGRGNFPPRFSGLQFPNYSSELNVNALELDDSALYLCASSPDSEGEQFFGPGTRLTVL.

In its sample, this clone was seen a few times. This chain uses TRBV7-8 with TRBJ2-3, with a tentative D call TRBD2 (7 bases). Germline V gene sequence: CDR1 SGHVS, CDR2 FQNEAQ. CDR3 length: 15 residues. The V end lost 5 bases, the J end lost 5 bases, and 17 bases lay between the germline ends. The CDR3, as DNA: TGTGCCAGCAGCCCACGTGTGCGGGGGCAAGATACGCAGTATTTT. Protein product: CASSPRVRGQDTQYF.

The chain joins TRBV11-1 to TRBJ2-7; tentatively, D is TRBD1 (5 bases). The V gene's germline CDR1 is SGHAT and CDR2 FQDESV (reference sequence). Deletions cut 5 bases from V and 0 bases from J, with 11 bases between. The CDR3 sequence is 14 residues long. CDR3 in DNA: TGTGCCAGCAGCCTGGACATCGCCTCCTACGAGCAGTACTTC. Encoded protein: CASSLDIASYEQYF.

This chain joins TRBV18 and TRBJ1-4; 12 bases are shared with TRBD1. The CDR3 runs 15 residues. With 3 bases clipped from V and 11 bases from J, the junction kept 7 bases outside the gene matches. Looked up from germline, CDR1 is KGHSH and CDR2 is LQKENI. The DNA of the CDR3 is TGTGCCAGCTCACCCCCCGGGACAGGGGGCCCTAAACTGTTTTTT. Amino acid sequence: CASSPPGTGGPKLFF. Combining the CDR3 with reference TRBV18 and TRBJ1-4 gives the whole variable domain NAGVMQNPRHLVRRRGQEARLRCSPMKGHSHVYWYRQLPEEGLKFMVYLQKENIIDESGMPKERFSAEFPKEGPSILRIQQVVRGDSAAYFCASSPPGTGGPKLFFGSGTQLSVL.

The chain couples TRBV19 to TRBJ1-5; 8 bases map to TRBD1. Germline CDR1 LNHDA, CDR2 SQIVND (reference sequence). The CDR3 runs to 15 residues. J gave up 6 bases and V 6 bases, and 10 bases lay outside the gene matches. The CDR3 nucleotides are TGTGCCAGTAGAATGGCAGGGGGCGAGGGTCAGCCCCAGCATTTT. Amino acids: CASRMAGGEGQPQHF.

The genes are TRBV19 and TRBJ2-3; 9 bases line up with TRBD1. Germline trimming cut 6 bases from V and 4 bases from J; bases unmatched to any gene: 11. This CDR3 comprises 16 residues. Per the germline V gene, CDR1 is LNHDA and CDR2 is SQIVND (reference sequence). The CDR3 nucleotides read TGTGCCAGTAGCGCACAGGGGGCGTCAAACCCAGATACGCAGTATTTT. This sequence encodes CASSAQGASNPDTQYF.

The chain combines TRBV7-9 with TRBJ2-7; tentatively, D is TRBD2 (6 bases). CDR1 and CDR2 (germline): SEHNR, FQNEAQ (reference sequence). The germline V and J ends were trimmed by 4 bases and 5 bases, with 21 bases remaining between them. CDR3 length: 16 amino acids. The DNA of the CDR3 is TGTGCCAGCAGCTCCCCCCTGGGGCTAGCGATGAACGAGCAGTACTTC. Residues: CASSSPLGLAMNEQYF.

This clone has a handful of counts. The chain has TRBV19 and TRBJ2-7; 9 positions match TRBD1. The V gene's germline CDR1 is LNHDA and CDR2 SQIVND (reference sequence). The trim removed 5 bases at V and 4 bases at J, leaving 12 bases unmatched. This CDR3 has 16 amino acids. The CDR3 is CASSPLSGTGSYEQYF. The CDR3 DNA reads TGTGCCAGTAGTCCACTCTCCGGGACAGGGTCGTACGAGCAGTACTTC.

The chain uses TRBV6-5 and TRBJ1-1, with D unclear. The V gene lost 1 base and the J gene lost 4 bases, with 7 bases spanning the gap. Per the germline V gene, CDR1 is MNHEY and CDR2 is SVGAGI. This CDR3 has 13 residues. CDR3 DNA sequence: TGTGCCAGCAGTTACTGGGGAGCCACTGAAGCTTTCTTT. It translates to CASSYWGATEAFF.

The rearrangement links TRBV5-4 to TRBJ2-1, with D maybe TRBD1 (5 bases). Germline V gives CDR1 SGHNT, CDR2 YYREEE (reference sequence). V lost 0 bases and J lost 6, with 7 bases in between. The CDR3 is made up of 13 amino acids. DNA of the CDR3: TGTGCCAGCAGCTTGGTGGGGCGCAATGAGCAGTTCTTC. It specifies CASSLVGRNEQFF.